A selection of T cell receptor beta chains follows, all from one sample in a study of blood T cell repertoires in COVID-19. Method: immunoSEQ multiplex PCR; TCRdb's copy keeps in-frame clones and lacks some. Of 150,000 to 200,000 clones in the sample, around nine tenths are singletons; the top ten hold 3.7%. Sequenced input: peripheral blood. These receptors were obtained from a man aged 18 to 30 with active or convalescent COVID-19. Both conserved end residues are part of each CDR3. Each record gives: V gene, D gene, J gene, clone size, CDR3 protein, CDR3 DNA. A D gene is named only where the DNA matches it firmly. Some rows mark clone size as missing; the rest say once, few, many or name a class of expanded clone.

v_call: TRBV7-2
d_call: -
j_call: TRBJ1-1
clone_size: once
cdr3_aa: CASSSPPRSEAFF
cdr3_nt: TGTGCCAGCAGCTCGCCTCCGAGATCTGAAGCTTTCTTT

v_call: TRBV18
d_call: -
j_call: TRBJ1-1
clone_size: once
cdr3_aa: CASSPQGMDTEAFF
cdr3_nt: TGTGCCAGCTCACCACAGGGGATGGACACTGAAGCTTTCTTT

v_call: TRBV7-9
d_call: -
j_call: TRBJ2-5
clone_size: -
cdr3_aa: CASSSRPQETQYF
cdr3_nt: TGTGCCAGCAGCTCCCGTCCCCAAGAGACCCAGTACTTC

v_call: TRBV19
d_call: -
j_call: TRBJ2-6
clone_size: -
cdr3_aa: CASFLSGANVLTF
cdr3_nt: TGTGCCAGTTTTCTGTCTGGGGCCAACGTCCTGACTTTC

v_call: TRBV4-1
d_call: -
j_call: TRBJ1-4
clone_size: -
cdr3_aa: CASSQPLRGTNEKLFF
cdr3_nt: TGCGCCAGCAGCCAGCCCCTCAGGGGAACTAATGAAAAACTGTTTTTT

v_call: TRBV18
d_call: -
j_call: TRBJ1-1
clone_size: -
cdr3_aa: CASSPQGDTEAFF
cdr3_nt: TGTGCCAGCTCACCACAGGGGGACACTGAAGCTTTCTTT

v_call: TRBV7-2
d_call: -
j_call: TRBJ2-2
clone_size: -
cdr3_aa: CASSRDRSGELFF
cdr3_nt: TGTGCCAGCAGCCGTGACAGAAGCGGGGAGCTGTTTTTT

v_call: TRBV27
d_call: -
j_call: TRBJ1-2
clone_size: -
cdr3_aa: CASSWTGQRVTGYTF
cdr3_nt: TGTGCCAGCAGTTGGACCGGACAGAGAGTTACCGGCTACACCTTC

v_call: TRBV27
d_call: -
j_call: TRBJ2-1
clone_size: -
cdr3_aa: CASSFPSSNEQFF
cdr3_nt: TGTGCCAGCAGTTTCCCCAGTTCCAATGAGCAGTTCTTC

v_call: TRBV27
d_call: TRBD1
j_call: TRBJ1-4
clone_size: -
cdr3_aa: CASSVTGGGEKLFF
cdr3_nt: TGTGCCAGCAGTGTAACAGGGGGGGGTGAAAAACTGTTTTTT

v_call: TRBV29-1
d_call: -
j_call: TRBJ2-7
clone_size: -
cdr3_aa: CSVGQQGNEQYF
cdr3_nt: TGCAGCGTGGGACAACAGGGAAACGAGCAGTACTTC

v_call: TRBV2
d_call: TRBD2
j_call: TRBJ2-2
clone_size: -
cdr3_aa: CASSPSPGGSNTGELFF
cdr3_nt: TGTGCCAGCAGTCCATCTCCGGGAGGGTCGAACACCGGGGAGCTGTTTTTT

v_call: TRBV4-1
d_call: TRBD1
j_call: TRBJ2-1
clone_size: -
cdr3_aa: CASSHLRGPEQFF
cdr3_nt: TGCGCCAGCAGCCATCTCAGGGGGCCTGAGCAGTTCTTC

v_call: TRBV7-2
d_call: -
j_call: TRBJ1-1
clone_size: -
cdr3_aa: CASSPRLGNTEAFF
cdr3_nt: TGTGCCAGCAGCCCTAGGCTGGGGAACACTGAAGCTTTCTTT

v_call: TRBV5-1
d_call: -
j_call: TRBJ2-3
clone_size: few
cdr3_aa: CASSPRVSDTQYF
cdr3_nt: TGCGCCAGCAGCCCCAGGGTTTCAGATACGCAGTATTTT

v_call: TRBV2
d_call: TRBD1
j_call: TRBJ1-5
clone_size: -
cdr3_aa: CASSDSAAGGQPQHF
cdr3_nt: TGTGCCAGCAGTGATTCGGCGGCAGGGGGTCAGCCCCAGCATTTT

v_call: TRBV7-8
d_call: -
j_call: TRBJ2-1
clone_size: -
cdr3_aa: CASGAHNEQFF
cdr3_nt: TGTGCCAGCGGGGCCCACAATGAGCAGTTCTTC

v_call: TRBV7-2
d_call: TRBD1
j_call: TRBJ2-1
clone_size: -
cdr3_aa: CASSLGDRDYNEQFF
cdr3_nt: TGTGCCAGCAGCTTAGGGGACAGGGACTACAATGAGCAGTTCTTC

v_call: TRBV15
d_call: TRBD1
j_call: TRBJ2-7
clone_size: -
cdr3_aa: CATSRGGTGGYEQYF
cdr3_nt: TGTGCCACCAGCAGAGGGGGGACAGGGGGCTACGAGCAGTACTTC

v_call: TRBV18
d_call: -
j_call: TRBJ2-2
clone_size: -
cdr3_aa: CASSPGQEGTGELFF
cdr3_nt: TGTGCCAGCTCACCAGGGCAAGAGGGCACCGGGGAGCTGTTTTTT

v_call: TRBV7-9
d_call: TRBD1
j_call: TRBJ2-2
clone_size: -
cdr3_aa: CASSLGQGAPMNTGELFF
cdr3_nt: TGTGCCAGCAGCTTAGGGCAGGGGGCCCCAATGAACACCGGGGAGCTGTTTTTT

v_call: TRBV6-5
d_call: -
j_call: TRBJ2-5
clone_size: -
cdr3_aa: CASSQPGQETQYF
cdr3_nt: TGTGCCAGCAGTCAACCGGGGCAAGAGACCCAGTACTTC

v_call: TRBV10-3
d_call: TRBD2
j_call: TRBJ2-7
clone_size: -
cdr3_aa: CAISERGGSYEQYF
cdr3_nt: TGTGCCATCAGTGAGCGGGGGGGTTCCTACGAGCAGTACTTC

v_call: TRBV27
d_call: -
j_call: TRBJ1-1
clone_size: -
cdr3_aa: CASTLQGSTEAFF
cdr3_nt: TGTGCCAGCACTTTGCAGGGTTCCACTGAAGCTTTCTTT

v_call: TRBV9
d_call: -
j_call: TRBJ1-1
clone_size: -
cdr3_aa: CASSVVEGDTEAFF
cdr3_nt: TGTGCCAGCAGCGTAGTCGAAGGGGACACTGAAGCTTTCTTT

v_call: TRBV28
d_call: -
j_call: TRBJ1-5
clone_size: few
cdr3_aa: CASSRAGAGNQPQHF
cdr3_nt: TGTGCCAGCAGTCGCGCGGGCGCGGGCAATCAGCCCCAGCATTTT

v_call: TRBV27
d_call: TRBD2
j_call: TRBJ2-3
clone_size: -
cdr3_aa: CASSGYSGSPTDTQYF
cdr3_nt: TGTGCCAGCAGTGGATATAGCGGGAGTCCCACAGATACGCAGTATTTT

v_call: TRBV13
d_call: -
j_call: TRBJ2-1
clone_size: -
cdr3_aa: CASSRGYNEQFF
cdr3_nt: TGTGCCAGCAGCCGCGGGTACAATGAGCAGTTCTTC

v_call: TRBV24-1
d_call: -
j_call: TRBJ1-2
clone_size: -
cdr3_aa: CATSGGFGGYTF
cdr3_nt: TGTGCCACCAGTGGAGGGTTTGGGGGCTACACCTTC

v_call: TRBV19
d_call: TRBD1
j_call: TRBJ1-4
clone_size: -
cdr3_aa: CASSIRGLGSENEKLFF
cdr3_nt: TGTGCCAGTAGTATCAGGGGGCTAGGTTCGGAAAATGAAAAACTGTTTTTT

v_call: TRBV24-1
d_call: -
j_call: TRBJ1-2
clone_size: -
cdr3_aa: CATSDVAGYGYTF
cdr3_nt: TGTGCCACCAGTGATGTCGCAGGTTATGGCTACACCTTC

v_call: TRBV7-9
d_call: -
j_call: TRBJ1-1
clone_size: -
cdr3_aa: CVLNMGQTEAFF
cdr3_nt: TGTGTCCTAAATATGGGACAAACTGAAGCTTTCTTT

v_call: TRBV30
d_call: -
j_call: TRBJ1-1
clone_size: -
cdr3_aa: CAWIRDTYTEAFF
cdr3_nt: TGTGCCTGGATCCGGGACACTTACACTGAAGCTTTCTTT

v_call: TRBV5-1
d_call: -
j_call: TRBJ1-2
clone_size: -
cdr3_aa: CASSAHRDGYTF
cdr3_nt: TGCGCCAGCAGCGCCCACAGGGATGGCTACACCTTC

v_call: TRBV9
d_call: -
j_call: TRBJ2-2
clone_size: -
cdr3_aa: CASSVDGTRVGELFF
cdr3_nt: TGTGCCAGCAGCGTAGATGGGACAAGGGTAGGGGAGCTGTTTTTT

v_call: TRBV5-1
d_call: -
j_call: TRBJ1-4
clone_size: -
cdr3_aa: CASSLGPRGNNEKLFF
cdr3_nt: TGCGCCAGCAGCTTGGGGCCCCGAGGTAATAATGAAAAACTGTTTTTT

v_call: TRBV6-1
d_call: TRBD1
j_call: TRBJ1-5
clone_size: -
cdr3_aa: CASSEQGAQPQHF
cdr3_nt: TGTGCCAGCAGTGAACAGGGGGCGCAGCCCCAGCATTTT

v_call: TRBV27
d_call: -
j_call: TRBJ2-7
clone_size: -
cdr3_aa: CASSLGLGNSYEQYF
cdr3_nt: TGTGCCAGCAGTCTGGGACTTGGGAACTCCTACGAGCAGTACTTC

v_call: TRBV7-3
d_call: -
j_call: TRBJ2-2
clone_size: -
cdr3_aa: CASSLSGGNTGELFF
cdr3_nt: TGTGCCAGCAGCCTCTCCGGGGGGAACACCGGGGAGCTGTTTTTT

v_call: TRBV2
d_call: TRBD1
j_call: TRBJ1-5
clone_size: -
cdr3_aa: CASSFQTGNQPQHF
cdr3_nt: TGTGCCAGCAGTTTCCAGACAGGGAATCAGCCCCAGCATTTT

v_call: TRBV5-1
d_call: -
j_call: TRBJ2-2
clone_size: -
cdr3_aa: CASSLPAGNTGELFF
cdr3_nt: TGCGCCAGCAGCTTGCCCGCAGGGAACACCGGGGAGCTGTTTTTT

v_call: TRBV22-1
d_call: -
j_call: TRBJ2-4
clone_size: once
cdr3_aa: CPGSASPGTGKNIQYF
cdr3_nt: TGTCCTGGGAGCGCATCCCCGGGAACTGGTAAAAACATTCAGTACTTC

v_call: TRBV7-9
d_call: TRBD2
j_call: TRBJ2-1
clone_size: once
cdr3_aa: CASSLDTSGRNEQFF
cdr3_nt: TGTGCCAGCAGCTTAGACACCAGCGGGAGGAATGAGCAGTTCTTC

v_call: TRBV6-2/TRBV6-3
d_call: -
j_call: TRBJ2-7
clone_size: -
cdr3_aa: CASSPYFPEQYF
cdr3_nt: TGTGCCAGCAGTCCCTATTTCCCCGAGCAGTACTTC

v_call: TRBV4-3
d_call: TRBD1
j_call: TRBJ1-2
clone_size: few
cdr3_aa: CASSQGDRGDYGYTF
cdr3_nt: TGCGCCAGCAGCCAGGGTGACAGGGGCGACTATGGCTACACCTTC

v_call: TRBV10-3
d_call: TRBD1
j_call: TRBJ1-1
clone_size: -
cdr3_aa: CAIGSGTVTPSMNTEAFF
cdr3_nt: TGTGCCATCGGATCCGGGACAGTAACTCCCAGTATGAACACTGAAGCTTTCTTT

v_call: TRBV27
d_call: TRBD1
j_call: TRBJ1-1
clone_size: -
cdr3_aa: CASSPMRGREAFF
cdr3_nt: TGTGCCAGCAGTCCGATGAGGGGGCGTGAAGCTTTCTTT

v_call: TRBV5-5
d_call: TRBD1
j_call: TRBJ2-7
clone_size: once
cdr3_aa: CASSPGTGVGEQYF
cdr3_nt: TGTGCCAGCAGCCCCGGGACAGGGGTAGGGGAGCAGTACTTC

v_call: TRBV10-2
d_call: -
j_call: TRBJ1-5
clone_size: few
cdr3_aa: CASSGSSGPLQPQHF
cdr3_nt: TGCGCCAGCAGTGGGTCATCAGGGCCCCTTCAGCCCCAGCATTTT

v_call: TRBV7-9
d_call: -
j_call: TRBJ2-3
clone_size: -
cdr3_aa: CASSLEFGGSTDTQYF
cdr3_nt: TGTGCCAGCAGCTTAGAATTTGGCGGGAGCACAGATACGCAGTATTTT

v_call: TRBV24-1
d_call: TRBD1
j_call: TRBJ1-2
clone_size: once
cdr3_aa: CATSDPGQGANGYTF
cdr3_nt: TGTGCCACCAGTGACCCCGGACAGGGGGCGAATGGCTACACCTTC

v_call: TRBV2
d_call: -
j_call: TRBJ1-1
clone_size: -
cdr3_aa: CASRTGQTEAFF
cdr3_nt: TGTGCCAGCAGAACGGGACAAACTGAAGCTTTCTTT

v_call: TRBV5-5
d_call: TRBD1
j_call: TRBJ2-1
clone_size: -
cdr3_aa: CASSLVSGQGYNEQFF
cdr3_nt: TGTGCCAGCAGCTTGGTATCGGGACAGGGCTACAATGAGCAGTTCTTC

v_call: TRBV7-3
d_call: -
j_call: TRBJ2-7
clone_size: -
cdr3_aa: CASSSRGGSGYEQYF
cdr3_nt: TGTGCCAGCAGTTCGAGGGGGGGTTCTGGATACGAGCAGTACTTC

v_call: TRBV27
d_call: -
j_call: TRBJ2-4
clone_size: -
cdr3_aa: CASSSLAKNIQYF
cdr3_nt: TGTGCCAGCAGCTCCTTAGCCAAAAACATTCAGTACTTC

v_call: TRBV20-1
d_call: TRBD1
j_call: TRBJ1-1
clone_size: -
cdr3_aa: CSTGGITEAFF
cdr3_nt: TGCAGTACAGGGGGCATCACTGAAGCTTTCTTT

v_call: TRBV5-5
d_call: -
j_call: TRBJ2-5
clone_size: -
cdr3_aa: CASSPREAQETQYF
cdr3_nt: TGTGCCAGCAGCCCCCGGGAAGCCCAAGAGACCCAGTACTTC

v_call: TRBV6-5
d_call: TRBD1
j_call: TRBJ2-7
clone_size: -
cdr3_aa: CASSYTGQAPAGQYF
cdr3_nt: TGTGCCAGCAGTTACACAGGACAGGCTCCAGCTGGGCAGTACTTC

v_call: TRBV10-3
d_call: TRBD1
j_call: TRBJ2-5
clone_size: -
cdr3_aa: CAISGTAKETQYF
cdr3_nt: TGTGCCATCAGCGGGACAGCAAAAGAGACCCAGTACTTC